The sequence of this T cell receptor (beta chain) was determined in a study of blood T cell repertoires in COVID-19 (dated by TCRdb to about 2020). With respect to the entire study: The collaborator samples originated in the United States, Italy and Spain and spanned the acute and convalescent phases of COVID-19. Nearly every sample came with metadata listing a de-identified subject ID, COVID-19 status, age in years and sex. Where HLA class I and class II types were available, the types were taken from metadata supplied by the sample provider, not from assay-based typing. Samples were obtained from the ongoing ImmuneRACE study (first 160 participants) and from 1,254 subjects provided by 6 global collaborators. The repertoires were made available in a free public database intended to serve as a resource for research on the immune response to SARS-CoV-2. The prospective study material was composed of cDNA or gDNA derived from T cells, B-cell-depleted T cells, or PBMCs. Deeply sampled blood TCRbeta repertoires from subjects exposed to, actively infected with, or recovered from COVID-19 were included in the dataset. The paper's findings and limits, for the study overall: Clinical and demographic metadata were provided uncurated, with the amount varying by source and participant.

TCRbeta CDR3 regions were amplified from genomic DNA by means of the immunoSEQ Assay, a bias-controlled multiplex PCR. As for how the authors treated the data: Within the assay, amplification of reference gene primers was used to estimate how many nucleated cells each sample contained. Sequence reads were collapsed and filtered to measure the absolute abundance of every unique TCRbeta CDR3 rearrangement. For each sample, productive Simpson clonality was calculated as the square root of Simpson's diversity index across productive rearrangements. TCRdb limited this immuneACCESS table to in-frame rearrangements with V and J called. A share of clones is missing; checked studies link under half to unresolved V genes, and the rest is unexplained. The DNA gave D and trimming, while V, J and clone size come from that table. The sample data list around 160,000 clones, and 86% of these were observed just once. Together, the top ten hold 0.99% of the sample.

Each collaborating institution followed its own protocols to collect whole blood in K2EDTA tubes. For TCRbeta analysis, collaborator samples were shipped as frozen whole blood, as isolated PBMCs, or as DNA extracted from either sample type. This clone was observed a few times. Its antigen is still unknown. No per-base quality is available; no much larger clone lies one base away. The CDR3 has 14 amino acids, counting the end cysteine and phenylalanine. Just CDR3 DNA is preserved here, 42 bases in frame from base 1. V loses 8 bases at its end and J loses 6 bases; junction bases beyond the gene matches: 11. CDR1 SGHVS and CDR2 FQNEAQ are derived from the germline V gene.

The sequenced sample consisted of peripheral blood. The TCR sequence derives from a man in his late teens or twenties with acute or convalescent COVID-19. Recombination joined TRBV7-8 with TRBJ2-5, with TRBD2 identical over 8 junction bases. The DNA is as follows: TGTGCCAGCTTGGATAGCGGGGTTCAACAGACCCAGTACTTC. This yields the protein CASLDSGVQQTQYF.